This TCR beta chain was profiled in a study of cytomegalovirus exposure and HLA in healthy donors. J was trimmed by 6 bases and V by 6 bases; bases with no gene match: 9. Germline V gene sequence: CDR1 MRHNA, CDR2 SNTAGT. The CDR3 runs 15 residues. This clone was counted a single time. Produced via immunoSEQ multiplex PCR; TCRdb's table is partial and in-frame only. The sample includes about 100,000 clones, approximately 86% of them seen just once. The specimen was PBMCs. The rearrangement links TRBV6-4 to TRBJ2-1; 9 bases align to TRBD1. This clonotype was obtained from a young woman in good health and CMV-seronegative. CDR3: CASSRTGDRINEQFF. The CDR3, as DNA: TGTGCCAGCAGCCGGACAGGGGACAGGATCAATGAGCAGTTCTTC.